This T cell receptor beta chain was sequenced for a study of T cell repertoires in cytomegalovirus infection. For the study at large: Public TCR beta signatures provided an indication of both CMV infection and a matching HLA type.

TCRdb ran MiXCR on the reads and lists one entry per CDR3 protein. The profile shows around 320,000 distinct CDR3 sequences, more than 9% of them singletons. Details on this clonotype: The target antigen is unknown.

J gave up 8 bases and V 6 bases, and 13 bases lay outside the gene matches. The length of the CDR3 is 15 residues. Per germline, CDR1 MDHEN and CDR2 SYDVKM. The study's findings and limits: Dominating the ex vivo response were HLA-C-restricted CMV-specific TCR beta clonotypes. People with CMV and the relevant HLA were identified by cumulative public TCR beta family frequency.

The source is a human donor in good health (CMV status not recorded). Some clones in this sample may be carry-over from other donors' samples. Sequencing was done on a sample of PBMCs. The chain is built from TRBV28 and TRBJ1-2; 9 nucleotides match TRBD1. CDR3 sequence (DNA): TGTGCCAGCAGCGGACAACAGGGGGCCCGCCAGGGCTACACCTTC. The encoded protein is CASSGQQGARQGYTF.